The clone carrying this T cell receptor beta chain came up a few times. These data are taken from a study of blood T cells in healthy people across ages. CDR3 length: 15 residues. The germline V gene encodes CDR1 SQVTM and CDR2 ANQGSEA. V lost 6 bases and J 1 base, leaving 18 bases between the germline ends. A second PCR, run for about 7 to 11 cycles, used a sample-barcoded 5' primer plus a J-beta primer mix. MiXCR, applied by TCRdb to the 5' RACE reads, yields one record per CDR3 protein. The sample contains about 580,000 distinct CDR3 sequences, 45% to 55% of which appear only once. Sequencing was done on a sample of blood. The origin of this receptor is a man older than 75 in good health. This rearrangement joins TRBV29-1 to TRBJ1-1; D is unclear. The DNA for the CDR3 is TGCAGCGTCTACCAGTTCCCCTCTCCGAACACTGAAGCTTTCTTT. Protein: CSVYQFPSPNTEAFF.